The entry below gives a single T cell receptor (beta chain) sequence along with its context. The V and J ends lost 4 bases and 1 base respectively, with 9 bases between them. The CDR3 consists of 14 residues. Per the germline V gene, CDR1 is KGHDR and CDR2 is SFDVKD. This sample is part of a study of patients and donors after allogeneic stem cell transplantation. MiXCR, run by TCRdb on the RT-PCR reads, gives a single entry per CDR3 protein. The sample includes about a million distinct CDR3 sequences, about a sixth seen only once; the top ten take roughly 6.4%. This TCR was sampled from a human donor who was either an allogeneic HSCT recipient or a stem cell or donor lymphocyte infusion donor (not recorded which). It is not recorded whose cells these are; they may come from a transplant donor. The sample was blood, either unsorted or a sorted T cell fraction (not recorded which). The gene calls are TRBV24-1 and TRBJ1-1; D ambiguous. The CDR3 sequence: CATSDPAANTEAFF. The CDR3 DNA follows: TGTGCCACCAGTGACCCGGCGGCGAACACTGAAGCTTTCTTT.